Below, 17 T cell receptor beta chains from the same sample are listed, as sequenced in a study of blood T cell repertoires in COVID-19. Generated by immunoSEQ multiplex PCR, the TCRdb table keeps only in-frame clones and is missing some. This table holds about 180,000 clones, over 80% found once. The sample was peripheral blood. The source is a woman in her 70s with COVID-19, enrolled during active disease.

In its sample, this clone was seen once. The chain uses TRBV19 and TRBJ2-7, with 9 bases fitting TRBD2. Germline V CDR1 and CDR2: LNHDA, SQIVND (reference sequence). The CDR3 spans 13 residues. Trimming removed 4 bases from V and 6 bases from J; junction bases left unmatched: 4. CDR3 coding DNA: TGTGCCAGTAGTACATTAGCGGGAGTCGAGCAGTACTTC. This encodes CASSTLAGVEQYF.

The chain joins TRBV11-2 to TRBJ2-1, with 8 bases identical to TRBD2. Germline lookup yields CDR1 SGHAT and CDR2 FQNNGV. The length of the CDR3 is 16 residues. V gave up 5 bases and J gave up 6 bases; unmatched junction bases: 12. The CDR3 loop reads CASSTLRTSSANEQFF. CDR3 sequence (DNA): TGTGCCAGCAGCACACTCCGGACTAGCTCTGCCAATGAGCAGTTCTTC.

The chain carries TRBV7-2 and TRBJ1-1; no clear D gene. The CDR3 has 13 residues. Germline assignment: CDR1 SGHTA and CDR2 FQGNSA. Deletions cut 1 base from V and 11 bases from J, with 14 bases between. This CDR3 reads CASSLVMNRDAFF. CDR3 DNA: TGTGCCAGCAGCTTAGTCATGAACCGCGATGCTTTCTTT.

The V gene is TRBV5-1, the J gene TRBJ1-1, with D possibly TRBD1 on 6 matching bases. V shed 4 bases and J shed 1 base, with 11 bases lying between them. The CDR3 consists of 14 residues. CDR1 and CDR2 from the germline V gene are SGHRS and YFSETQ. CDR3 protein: CASSPRQANTEAFF. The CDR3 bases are TGCGCCAGCAGCCCCCGACAGGCGAACACTGAAGCTTTCTTT.

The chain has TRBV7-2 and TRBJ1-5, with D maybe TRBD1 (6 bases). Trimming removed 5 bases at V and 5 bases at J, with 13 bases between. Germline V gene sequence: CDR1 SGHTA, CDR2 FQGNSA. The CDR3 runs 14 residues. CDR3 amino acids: CASSQYREDQPQHF. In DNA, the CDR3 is TGTGCCAGCAGCCAGTACAGGGAAGATCAGCCCCAGCATTTT.

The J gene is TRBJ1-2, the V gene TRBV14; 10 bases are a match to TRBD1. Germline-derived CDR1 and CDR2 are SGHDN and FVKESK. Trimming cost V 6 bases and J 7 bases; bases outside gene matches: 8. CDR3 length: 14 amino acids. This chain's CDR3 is CASSRPGTGVGYTF. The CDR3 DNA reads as TGTGCCAGCAGTCGTCCCGGGACAGGGGTTGGCTACACCTTC. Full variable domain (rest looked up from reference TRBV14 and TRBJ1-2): EAGVTQFPSHSVIEKGQTVTLRCDPISGHDNLYWYRRVMGKEIKFLLHFVKESKQDESGMPNNRFLAERTGGTYSTLKVQPAELEDSGVYFCASSRPGTGVGYTFGSGTRLTVV.

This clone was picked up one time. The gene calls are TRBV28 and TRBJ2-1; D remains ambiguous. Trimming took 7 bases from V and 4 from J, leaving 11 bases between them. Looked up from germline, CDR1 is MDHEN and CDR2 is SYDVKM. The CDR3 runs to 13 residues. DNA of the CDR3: TGTGCCAGCAAGGAGATTCAGTACAATGAGCAGTTCTTC. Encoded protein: CASKEIQYNEQFF.

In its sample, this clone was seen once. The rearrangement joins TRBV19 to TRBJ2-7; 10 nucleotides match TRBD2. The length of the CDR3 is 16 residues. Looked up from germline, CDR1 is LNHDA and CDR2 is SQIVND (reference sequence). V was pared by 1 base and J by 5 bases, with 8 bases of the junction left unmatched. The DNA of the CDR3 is TGTGCCAGTAGTATAGTAGGAGCGGGAGGGAGGAACGAGCAGTACTTC. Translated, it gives CASSIVGAGGRNEQYF.

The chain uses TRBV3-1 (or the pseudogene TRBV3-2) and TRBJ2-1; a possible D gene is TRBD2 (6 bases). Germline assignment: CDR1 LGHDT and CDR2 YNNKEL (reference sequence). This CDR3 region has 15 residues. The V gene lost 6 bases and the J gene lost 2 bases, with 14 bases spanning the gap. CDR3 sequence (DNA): TGTGCCAGCAGTCCCGGAGGGACCACCTACAATGAGCAGTTCTTC. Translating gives CASSPGGTTYNEQFF.

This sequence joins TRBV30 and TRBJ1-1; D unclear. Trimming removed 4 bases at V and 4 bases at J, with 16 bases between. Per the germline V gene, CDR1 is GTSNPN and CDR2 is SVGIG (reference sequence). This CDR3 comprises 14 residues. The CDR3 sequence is CAWNGLGSGTEAFF. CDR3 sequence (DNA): TGTGCCTGGAACGGACTAGGTAGCGGCACTGAAGCTTTCTTT.

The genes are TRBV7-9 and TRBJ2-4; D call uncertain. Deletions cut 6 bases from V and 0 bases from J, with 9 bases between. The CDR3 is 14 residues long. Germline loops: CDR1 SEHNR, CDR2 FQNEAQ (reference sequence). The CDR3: CASSLILAKNIQYF. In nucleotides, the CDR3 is TGTGCCAGCAGTTTGATACTAGCCAAAAACATTCAGTACTTC.

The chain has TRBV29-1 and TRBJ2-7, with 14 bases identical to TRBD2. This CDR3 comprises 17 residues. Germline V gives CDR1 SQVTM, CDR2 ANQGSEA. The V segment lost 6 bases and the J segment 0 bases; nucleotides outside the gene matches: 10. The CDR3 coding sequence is TGCAGCGTCCGGACTAGCGGGAGGCAAATCCGCTCCTACGAGCAGTACTTC. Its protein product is CSVRTSGRQIRSYEQYF.

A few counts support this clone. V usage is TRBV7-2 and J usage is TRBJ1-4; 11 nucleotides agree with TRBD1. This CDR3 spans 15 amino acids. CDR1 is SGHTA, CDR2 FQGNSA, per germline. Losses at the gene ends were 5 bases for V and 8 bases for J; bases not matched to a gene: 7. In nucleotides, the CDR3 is TGTGCCAGCAGCCCCCGGGACAGGGGGATAGAAAAACTGTTTTTT. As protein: CASSPRDRGIEKLFF. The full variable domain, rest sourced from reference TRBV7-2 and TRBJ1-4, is GAGVSQSPSNKVTEKGKDVELRCDPISGHTALYWYRQSLGQGLEFLIYFQGNSAPDKSGLPSDRFSAERTGGSVSTLTIQRTQQEDSAVYLCASSPRDRGIEKLFFGSGTQLSVL.

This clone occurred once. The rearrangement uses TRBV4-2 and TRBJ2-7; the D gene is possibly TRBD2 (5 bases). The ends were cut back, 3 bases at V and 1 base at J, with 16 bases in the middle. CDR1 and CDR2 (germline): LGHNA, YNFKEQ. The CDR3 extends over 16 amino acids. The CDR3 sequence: CASSQSLRRTSYEQYF. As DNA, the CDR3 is TGTGCCAGCAGCCAGTCCCTCCGAAGGACTTCCTACGAGCAGTACTTC.

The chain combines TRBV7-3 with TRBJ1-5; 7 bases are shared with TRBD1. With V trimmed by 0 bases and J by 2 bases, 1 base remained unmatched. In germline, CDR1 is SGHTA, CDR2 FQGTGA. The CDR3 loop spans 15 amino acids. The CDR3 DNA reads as TGTGCCAGCAGCTTAACCGGGACAGGCAATCAGCCCCAGCATTTT. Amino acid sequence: CASSLTGTGNQPQHF.

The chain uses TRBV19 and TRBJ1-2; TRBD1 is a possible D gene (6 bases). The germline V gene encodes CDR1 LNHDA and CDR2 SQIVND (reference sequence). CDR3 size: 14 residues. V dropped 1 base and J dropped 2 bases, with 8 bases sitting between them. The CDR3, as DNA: TGTGCCAGTAGTATAGGTGGGACAAACTATGGCTACACCTTC. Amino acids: CASSIGGTNYGYTF.

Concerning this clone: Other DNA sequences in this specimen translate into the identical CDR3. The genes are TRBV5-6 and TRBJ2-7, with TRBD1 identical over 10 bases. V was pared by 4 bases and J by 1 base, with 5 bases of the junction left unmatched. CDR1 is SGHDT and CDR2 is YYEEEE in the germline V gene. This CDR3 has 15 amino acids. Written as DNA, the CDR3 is TGTGCCAGCAGCCCGGGACAGGGGCTGTCCTACGAGCAGTACTTC. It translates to CASSPGQGLSYEQYF. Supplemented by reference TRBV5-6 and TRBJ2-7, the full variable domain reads DAGVTQSPTHLIKTRGQQVTLRCSPKSGHDTVSWYQQALGQGPQFIFQYYEEEERQRGNFPDRFSGHQFPNYSSELNVNALLLGDSALYLCASSPGQGLSYEQYFGPGTRLTVT.